The rows below give T cell receptor beta chains drawn from one sample of a study of quantifying T cell responses using KT2 cells. TCRdb used MiXCR to reprocess the UMI-ligation and nested PCR reads, holding one entry per CDR3 protein. The sample carries about 53,000 distinct CDR3 sequences, roughly an eighth recorded once. Sequenced material: PBMCs spiked with cells of the T cell clone KT2. Source of these receptors: a human donor. Each CDR3 is given with its conserved first and last residue. D genes are given only for firm matches. Part of the rows lack a size; the others show once, few, many or a class for expanded clones.

NA | TRBJ1-6 | TRBV3-1 | many | TGTGCCAGCAGCCATGCAGGGATTTCACCCCTCCACTTT | CASSHAGISPLHF
NA | TRBJ2-7 | TRBV7-6 | many | TGTGCCAGCAGCCCTAGACCCCCACCCGGTTCCTACGAGCAGTACTTC | CASSPRPPPGSYEQYF
NA | TRBJ2-7 | TRBV4-1 | NA | TGCGCCAGCAGCCAAGATAGGGTGAAGGGAAAGGACGAGCAGTACTTC | CASSQDRVKGKDEQYF
TRBD1 | TRBJ2-3 | TRBV24-1 | NA | TGTGCCACCAGTGACGCAAGACAGGGCCCCTCAGATACGCAGTATTTT | CATSDARQGPSDTQYF
NA | TRBJ1-3 | TRBV7-8 | many | TGTGCCAGCAGCCCGGGCAGGAGGGGGGAGGCTGGAAACACCATATATTTT | CASSPGRRGEAGNTIYF
NA | TRBJ2-3 | TRBV6-5 | few | TGTGCCAGCAGTGCGACCTATCGTTCGTCTCCAGATACGCAGTATTTT | CASSATYRSSPDTQYF
NA | TRBJ1-5 | TRBV19 | NA | TGTGCCAGTAGTACCGGGCCCCTTGGGTATAGCAATCAGCCCCAGCATTTT | CASSTGPLGYSNQPQHF
NA | TRBJ1-6 | TRBV28 | NA | TGTGCCAGCAGTAATCGGGGAGGGGGGACCCTCCACTTT | CASSNRGGGTLHF
NA | TRBJ2-1 | TRBV7-9 | NA | TGTGCCAGCAGCCCAAAGACCGGGACCAGGTACAATGAGCAGTTCTTC | CASSPKTGTRYNEQFF
TRBD2 | TRBJ2-3 | TRBV5-6 | few | TGTGCCAGCAGCCCTCCTTCCTATTCTAGCGGGAACATAGATACGCAGTATTTT | CASSPPSYSSGNIDTQYF
NA | TRBJ2-6 | TRBV12-3/TRBV12-4 | many | TGTGCCAGCAGTCGGGGTGGGGCCAACGTCCTGACTTTC | CASSRGGANVLTF
NA | TRBJ1-1 | TRBV2 | few | TGTGCCAGCAAGATTAGGGTCACTGAAGCTTTCTTT | CASKIRVTEAFF
NA | TRBJ1-1 | TRBV4-1 | few | TGCGCCAGCAGCCAAGTTGTACGACCGTCGAACACTGAAGCTTTCTTT | CASSQVVRPSNTEAFF
TRBD1 | TRBJ2-3 | TRBV20-1 | NA | TGCAGTGCTAGACCTCACAGGGGGGGCACAGATACGCAGTATTTT | CSARPHRGGTDTQYF
NA | TRBJ2-7 | TRBV5-1 | many | TGCGCCAGCAGCTTGGAACCAGGGGTCTCCTACGAGCAGTACTTC | CASSLEPGVSYEQYF
TRBD2 | TRBJ2-7 | TRBV11-2 | few | TGTGCCAGCAGCTCCCCGAAGGATCTTACTAGCGGTTACGAGCAGTACTTC | CASSSPKDLTSGYEQYF
NA | TRBJ1-1 | TRBV7-3 | few | TGTGCCAGCAGTCGGGACACTGAAGCTTTCTTT | CASSRDTEAFF
TRBD1 | TRBJ1-3 | TRBV25-1 | many | TGTGCCAGCAGACAGACAGGGGGTAAACTCTCTGGAAACACCATATATTTT | CASRQTGGKLSGNTIYF
TRBD2 | TRBJ2-1 | TRBV4-1 | many | TGCGCCAGCAGCCACGGACTAGTCTCCCGCTCCCATGAGCAGTTCTTC | CASSHGLVSRSHEQFF
TRBD1 | TRBJ1-1 | TRBV6-4 | NA | TGTGCCAGCAGTACCGGACAGGGCACTGAAGCTTTCTTT | CASSTGQGTEAFF
NA | TRBJ1-5 | TRBV7-3 | NA | TGTGCCACACCCCGGCCAGGGAATAATCAGCCCCAGCATTTT | CATPRPGNNQPQHF
TRBD1 | TRBJ2-5 | TRBV28 | few | TGTGCCAGCAGTCCACAGGGGGAGGCGGCGACCCAGTACTTC | CASSPQGEAATQYF